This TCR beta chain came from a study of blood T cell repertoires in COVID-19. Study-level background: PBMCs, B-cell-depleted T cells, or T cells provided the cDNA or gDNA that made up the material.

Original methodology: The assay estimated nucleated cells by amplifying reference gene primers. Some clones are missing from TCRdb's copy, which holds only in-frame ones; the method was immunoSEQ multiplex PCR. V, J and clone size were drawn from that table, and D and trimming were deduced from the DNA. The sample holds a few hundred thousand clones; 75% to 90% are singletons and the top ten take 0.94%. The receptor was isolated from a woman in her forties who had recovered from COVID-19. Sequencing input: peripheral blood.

The chain's CDR3 is CASSPQGSVDTQYF. The CDR3 DNA reads TGTGCCAGCAGCCCGCAGGGGTCCGTAGATACGCAGTATTTT. This sequence joins TRBV11-3 and TRBJ2-3; tentatively, D is TRBD1 (6 bases). Germline lookup yields CDR1 SGHNT and CDR2 YENEEA. The CDR3 totals 14 residues. The V end was cut by 5 bases, the J end by 5 bases, with 14 bases between.